This T cell receptor (beta chain) stems from a study of T cell responses to AZD1222 COVID-19 vaccine. Study background: Researchers grouped second doses given at about 4 or about 12 weeks into one pool. Study-level findings and limits: Across spike, vaccine-associated CD4 TCRs were found, dominant at 160-218 and 743-854. Spike-specific TCR breadth and depth both grew after two AZD1222 doses. Every sample of the repertoires postdated the peak T cell response.

Repertoires were generated with immunoSEQ multiplex PCR, while TCRdb's copy carries only in-frame clones and drops some. The data contain around 100,000 clones, about 88% of them singletons. Regarding this clone: Its antigen is currently unknown.

The germline CDR1 and CDR2 sequences are SEHNR and FQNEAQ (reference sequence). The V gene lost 3 bases and the J gene lost 0 bases, with 7 bases spanning the gap. The CDR3 runs 14 residues. V gene TRBV7-9 combines with J gene TRBJ2-3; no clear D. The TCR originated in an adult in good health. The specimen comprised peripheral blood, sampled on day 0 of AZD1222 vaccination. As DNA, the CDR3 is TGTGCCAGCAGCTTGAGTCCTAGCACAGATACGCAGTATTTT. It is translated as CASSLSPSTDTQYF.